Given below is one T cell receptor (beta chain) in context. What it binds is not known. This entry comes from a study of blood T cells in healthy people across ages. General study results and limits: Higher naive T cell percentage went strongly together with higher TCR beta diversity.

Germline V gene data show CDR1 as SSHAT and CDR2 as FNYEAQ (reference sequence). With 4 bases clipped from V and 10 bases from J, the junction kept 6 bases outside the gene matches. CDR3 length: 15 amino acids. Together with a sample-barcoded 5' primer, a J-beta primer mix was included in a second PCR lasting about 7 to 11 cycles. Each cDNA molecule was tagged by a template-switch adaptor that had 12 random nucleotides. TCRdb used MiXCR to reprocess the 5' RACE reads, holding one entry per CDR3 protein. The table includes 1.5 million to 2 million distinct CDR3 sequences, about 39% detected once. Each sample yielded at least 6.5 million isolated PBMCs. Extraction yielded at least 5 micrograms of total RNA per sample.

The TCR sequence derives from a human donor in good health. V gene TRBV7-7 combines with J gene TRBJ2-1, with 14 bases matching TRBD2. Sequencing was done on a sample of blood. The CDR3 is CASSSGLAGVREQFF. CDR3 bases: TGTGCCAGCAGCTCGGGACTAGCGGGGGTTAGGGAGCAGTTCTTC.